Reported below is one TCR beta chain. The antigen is not known. The sample belongs to a study of OX40 agonist ivuxolimab in advanced cancers. Study information: At approximately 83% male, the cohort had a mean age of around 56 years, ranging from about 20 to 79.

The data were produced by immunoSEQ multiplex PCR, yet TCRdb's version contains in-frame clones alone and is incomplete. The sample consists of under 85,000 clones, about nine tenths of them appearing once. General observations from the study: Specificity for antigen went undetermined in the expanded peripheral T cells. Normalized T-cell clonal expansion was also low in a subset of nonresponders.

This receptor was taken from an adult with an advanced solid tumor such as melanoma, head and neck, liver or kidney cancer. This sample comprised CD4+ or CD8+ T cells sorted from blood, obtained in a trial of the OX40 agonist ivuxolimab.

In DNA form, the CDR3 reads TGCGCCAGCAGTGAGGAGGGAGCGCGGGATACGCAGTATTTT. Translating it yields CASSEEGARDTQYF. V usage is TRBV10-1 and J usage is TRBJ2-3, with D perhaps TRBD2 (5 bases). V dropped 2 bases and J dropped 6 bases, with 12 bases sitting between them. The germline CDR1 and CDR2 sequences are WNHNN and SYGVQD (reference sequence). This CDR3 contains 14 residues.